This T cell receptor beta chain was sequenced for a study of control samples from healthy donors and cancer patients. CDR3 length: 16 amino acids. The V gene end was trimmed by 3 bases and the J gene end by 5 bases; junction bases not matched to a gene: 5. In germline, CDR1 is MGHRA, CDR2 YSYEKL. The data were produced by immunoSEQ multiplex PCR, yet TCRdb's version contains in-frame clones alone and is incomplete. Reported are some 180,000 clones; the ten largest clones contain 2% to 2.5%. This receptor was identified in a woman aged 25 to 39 in good health. The genes are TRBV4-1 and TRBJ2-5; TRBD2 agrees at 14 bases. The sequenced sample was blood. The CDR3 nucleotides read TGCGCCAGCAGCCAGGCGAGGACTAGCGGGGGGGAGACCCAGTACTTC. It translates to CASSQARTSGGETQYF.